This is a list of T cell receptor beta chains from one sample in a study of blood T cell repertoires in COVID-19. Measured with immunoSEQ multiplex PCR; TCRdb has only the in-frame clones, and not every one. Of about 220,000 clones detected, roughly 90% appear once; the ten largest clones hold about 4%. Input material: PBMCs or T cells enriched from blood (not recorded which). All receptors derive from a woman aged 40-49 years with acute COVID-19. CDR3s include the opening cysteine and the closing phenylalanine or tryptophan. A D gene is named only where the DNA matches it firmly. A clone size is listed for some rows: how often the clone was seen (once, few, many), or a class if it is expanded.

>TRBJ2-2|.|.|TRBV5-1
CASSPFLGSGELFF
TGCGCCAGCAGCCCCTTTCTCGGGTCCGGGGAGCTGTTTTTT
>TRBJ1-1|TRBD1|.|TRBV19
CASSLTGTAILEAFF
TGTGCCAGTAGTCTCACCGGGACAGCCATTCTCGAAGCTTTCTTT
>TRBJ1-1|.|.|TRBV6-5
CASSYFQGMKTEAFF
TGTGCCAGCAGTTACTTTCAGGGGATGAAAACTGAAGCTTTCTTT
>TRBJ1-2|.|.|TRBV11-2
CASSRQRNGYTF
TGTGCCAGCAGCCGACAGCGAAATGGCTACACCTTC
>TRBJ2-7|TRBD1|.|TRBV5-1
CASSFEQGDEQYF
TGCGCCAGCAGCTTCGAACAGGGGGACGAGCAGTACTTC
>TRBJ2-3|.|.|TRBV9
CASTGGGTDTQYF
TGTGCCAGCACCGGAGGGGGCACAGATACGCAGTATTTT
>TRBJ1-3|.|.|TRBV9
CASSSPGSPGNTIYF
TGTGCCAGCAGCAGCCCCGGGAGCCCTGGAAACACCATATATTTT
>TRBJ1-3|.|.|TRBV7-2
CASSFTGAGSGNTIYF
TGTGCCAGCAGCTTCACCGGAGCGGGCTCTGGAAACACCATATATTTT
>TRBJ1-5|.|.|TRBV24-1
CATHRGVRDNQPQHF
TGTGCCACCCATCGGGGGGTTCGGGACAATCAGCCCCAGCATTTT
>TRBJ1-3|TRBD1|.|TRBV15
CATSRDRGPFPGNTIYF
TGTGCCACCAGCAGGGACAGGGGCCCCTTTCCTGGAAACACCATATATTTT
>TRBJ1-4|.|.|TRBV3-1/TRBV3-2
CASSGGITNEKLFF
TGTGCCAGCAGCGGAGGGATAACTAATGAAAAACTGTTTTTT
>TRBJ1-2|TRBD1|few|TRBV18
CASSPTGQGSYTF
TGTGCCAGCTCACCAACGGGACAGGGGAGCTACACCTTC
>TRBJ2-3|TRBD2|.|TRBV9
CASSHPIAGGLDTQYF
TGTGCCAGCAGCCACCCAATAGCGGGGGGGCTAGATACGCAGTATTTT
>TRBJ1-2|.|.|TRBV3-1/TRBV3-2
CASSPAVSYGYTF
TGTGCCAGCAGCCCGGCGGTTTCTTATGGCTACACCTTC
>TRBJ1-5|.|.|TRBV4-1
CASSQVEVRGVGQPQHF
TGCGCCAGCAGCCAAGTGGAGGTACGGGGTGTGGGGCAGCCCCAGCATTTT
>TRBJ2-1|.|.|TRBV18
CASSAGSYNEQFF
TGTGCCAGCTCCGCAGGCTCCTACAATGAGCAGTTCTTC
>TRBJ1-6|.|.|TRBV2
CASSETQLSYNSPLHF
TGTGCCAGCAGTGAAACACAGCTCTCCTATAATTCACCCCTCCACTTT
>TRBJ1-1|TRBD1|.|TRBV11-2
CASSLGQGFTEAFF
TGTGCCAGCAGCTTAGGACAGGGATTCACTGAAGCTTTCTTT
>TRBJ2-1|TRBD1|.|TRBV11-3
CASPGGQGYNEQFF
TGTGCCAGCCCGGGCGGACAGGGTTACAATGAGCAGTTCTTC
>TRBJ1-1|.|once|TRBV4-2
CASSLREGGSNTEAFF
TGTGCCAGCAGCCTCCGAGAAGGGGGATCGAACACTGAAGCTTTCTTT
>TRBJ2-1|.|.|TRBV19
CASSIDAGYRGSYNEQFF
TGTGCCAGTAGTATAGACGCGGGGTATAGGGGCTCCTACAATGAGCAGTTCTTC
>TRBJ2-1|.|.|TRBV20-1
CSASNPNEQFF
TGCAGTGCTAGTAATCCGAATGAGCAGTTCTTC
>TRBJ1-1|.|once|TRBV6-5
CASTAPGTEAFF
TGTGCCAGCACCGCTCCGGGCACTGAAGCTTTCTTT
>TRBJ1-1|.|.|TRBV6-6
CASSYRDKNTEAFF
TGTGCCAGCAGTTACCGGGACAAGAACACTGAAGCTTTCTTT